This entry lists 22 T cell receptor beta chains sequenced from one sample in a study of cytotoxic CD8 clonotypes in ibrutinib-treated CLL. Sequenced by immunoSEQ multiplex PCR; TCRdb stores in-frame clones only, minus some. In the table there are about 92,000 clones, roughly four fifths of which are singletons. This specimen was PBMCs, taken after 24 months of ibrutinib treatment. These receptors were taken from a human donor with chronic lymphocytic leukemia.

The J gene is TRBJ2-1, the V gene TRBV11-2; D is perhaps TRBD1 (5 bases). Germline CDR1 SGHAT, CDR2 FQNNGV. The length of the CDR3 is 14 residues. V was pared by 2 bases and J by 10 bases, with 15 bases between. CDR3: CASSLLQEKGEQFF. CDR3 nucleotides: TGTGCCAGCAGCTTATTACAGGAAAAGGGGGAGCAGTTCTTC.

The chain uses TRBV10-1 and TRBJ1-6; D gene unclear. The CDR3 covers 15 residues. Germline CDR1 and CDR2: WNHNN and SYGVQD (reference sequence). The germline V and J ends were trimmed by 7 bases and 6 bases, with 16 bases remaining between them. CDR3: CASNPGGRGNSPLHF. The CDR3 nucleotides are TGCGCCAGCAACCCCGGAGGACGGGGTAATTCACCCCTCCACTTT.

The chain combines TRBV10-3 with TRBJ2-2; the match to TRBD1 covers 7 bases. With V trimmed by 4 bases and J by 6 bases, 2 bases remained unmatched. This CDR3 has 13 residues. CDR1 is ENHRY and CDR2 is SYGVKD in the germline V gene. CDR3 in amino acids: CAISVDRAGELFF. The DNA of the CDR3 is TGTGCCATCAGTGTAGACAGGGCCGGGGAGCTGTTTTTT.

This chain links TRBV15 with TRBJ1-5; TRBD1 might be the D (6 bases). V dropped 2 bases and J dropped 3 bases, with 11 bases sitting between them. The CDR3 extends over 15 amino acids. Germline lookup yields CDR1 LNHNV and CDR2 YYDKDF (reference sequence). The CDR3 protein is CATSRPGTPNQPQHF. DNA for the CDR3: TGTGCCACCAGCAGACCGGGGACACCCAATCAGCCCCAGCATTTT.

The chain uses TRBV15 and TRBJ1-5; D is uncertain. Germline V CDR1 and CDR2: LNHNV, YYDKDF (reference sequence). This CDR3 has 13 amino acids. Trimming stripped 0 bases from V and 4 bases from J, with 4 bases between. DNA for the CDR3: TGTGCCACCAGCAGAGATCTAAATCAGCCCCAGCATTTT. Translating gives CATSRDLNQPQHF.

Written as DNA, the CDR3 is TGCGCCAGCAGCTTGGACAGATGGAACACCGGGGAGCTGTTTTTT. Its protein is CASSLDRWNTGELFF. The V gene is TRBV5-1, the J gene TRBJ2-2; no firm D call. The CDR3 contains 15 residues. CDR1 is SGHRS and CDR2 is YFSETQ in the germline V gene. V gave up 0 bases and J gave up 1 base, with 7 bases separating them.

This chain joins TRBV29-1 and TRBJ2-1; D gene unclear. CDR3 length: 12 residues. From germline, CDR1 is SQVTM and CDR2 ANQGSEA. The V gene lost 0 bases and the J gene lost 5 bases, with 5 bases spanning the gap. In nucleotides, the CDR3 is TGCAGCGTTGAAGAGAACCACAATGAGCAGTTCTTC. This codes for CSVEENHNEQFF.

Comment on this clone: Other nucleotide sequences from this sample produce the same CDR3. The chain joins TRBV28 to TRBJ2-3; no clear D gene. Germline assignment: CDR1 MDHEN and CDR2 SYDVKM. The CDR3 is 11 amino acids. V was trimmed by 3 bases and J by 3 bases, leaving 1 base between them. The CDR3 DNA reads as TGTGCCAGCAGTTTGACAGATACGCAGTATTTT. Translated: CASSLTDTQYF.

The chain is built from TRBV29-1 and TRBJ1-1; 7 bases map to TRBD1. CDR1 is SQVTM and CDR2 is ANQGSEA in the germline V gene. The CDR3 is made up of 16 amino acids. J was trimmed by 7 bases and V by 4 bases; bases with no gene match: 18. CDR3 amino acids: CSVVRIRGTVGGEAFF. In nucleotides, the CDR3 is TGCAGCGTTGTCAGAATTCGCGGGACAGTTGGAGGTGAAGCTTTCTTT.

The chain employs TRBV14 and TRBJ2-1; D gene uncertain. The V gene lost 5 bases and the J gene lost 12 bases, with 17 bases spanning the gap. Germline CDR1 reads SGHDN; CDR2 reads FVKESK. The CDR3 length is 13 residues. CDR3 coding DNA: TGTGCCAGCAGCGCCCCTGTTCTCGGAATGCAGTTCTTC. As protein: CASSAPVLGMQFF.

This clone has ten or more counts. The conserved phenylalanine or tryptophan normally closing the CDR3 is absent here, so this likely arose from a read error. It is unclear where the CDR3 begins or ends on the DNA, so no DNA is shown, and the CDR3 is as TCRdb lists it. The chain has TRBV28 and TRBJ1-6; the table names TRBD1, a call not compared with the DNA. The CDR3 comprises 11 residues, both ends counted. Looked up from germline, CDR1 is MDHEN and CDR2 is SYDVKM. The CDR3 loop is CASSRGQLLQL.

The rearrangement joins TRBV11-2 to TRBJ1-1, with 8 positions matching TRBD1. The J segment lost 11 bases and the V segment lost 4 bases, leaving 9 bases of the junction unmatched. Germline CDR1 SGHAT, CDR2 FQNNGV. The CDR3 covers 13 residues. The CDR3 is CASSSGQALWAFF. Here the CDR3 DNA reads TGTGCCAGCAGCTCGGGACAGGCGTTATGGGCTTTCTTT.

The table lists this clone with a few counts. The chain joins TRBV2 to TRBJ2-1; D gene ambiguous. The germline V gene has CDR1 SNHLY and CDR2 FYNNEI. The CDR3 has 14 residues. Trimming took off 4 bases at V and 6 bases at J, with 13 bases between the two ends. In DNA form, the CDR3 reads TGTGCCAGCAGTGGGAAGTACGCAAGCAATGAGCAGTTCTTC. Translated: CASSGKYASNEQFF.

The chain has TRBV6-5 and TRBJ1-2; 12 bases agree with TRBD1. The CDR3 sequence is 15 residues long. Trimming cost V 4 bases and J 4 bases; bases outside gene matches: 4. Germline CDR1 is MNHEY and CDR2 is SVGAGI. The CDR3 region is CASSSPGQGAYGYTF. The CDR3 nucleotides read TGTGCCAGCAGTTCACCGGGACAGGGGGCCTATGGCTACACCTTC.

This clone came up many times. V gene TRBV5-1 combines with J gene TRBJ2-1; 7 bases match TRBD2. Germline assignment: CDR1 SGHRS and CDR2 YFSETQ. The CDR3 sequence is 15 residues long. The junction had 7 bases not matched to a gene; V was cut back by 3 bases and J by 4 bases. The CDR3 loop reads CASSSLAESYNEQFF. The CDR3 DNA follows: TGCGCCAGCAGCTCCCTAGCGGAGAGTTACAATGAGCAGTTCTTC.

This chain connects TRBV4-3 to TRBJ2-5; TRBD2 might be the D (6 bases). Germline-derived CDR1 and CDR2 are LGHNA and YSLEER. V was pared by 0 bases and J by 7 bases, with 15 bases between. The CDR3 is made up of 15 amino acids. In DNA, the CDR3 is TGCGCCAGCAGCCAAGATCGAGAGGGAGGACGGACCCAGTACTTC. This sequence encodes CASSQDREGGRTQYF.

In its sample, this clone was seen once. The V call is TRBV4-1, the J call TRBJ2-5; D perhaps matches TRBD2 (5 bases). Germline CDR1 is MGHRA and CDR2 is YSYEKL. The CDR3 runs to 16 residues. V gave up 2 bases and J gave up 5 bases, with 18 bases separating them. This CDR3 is CASSQSLASSQETQYF. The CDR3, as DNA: TGCGCCAGCAGCCAATCCCTGGCTAGCTCGCAGGAGACCCAGTACTTC.

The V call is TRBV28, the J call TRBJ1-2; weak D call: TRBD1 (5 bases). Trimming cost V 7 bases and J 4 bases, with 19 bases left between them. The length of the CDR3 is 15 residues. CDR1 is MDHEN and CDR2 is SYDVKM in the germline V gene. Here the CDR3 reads CASKKQDTNFYGYTF. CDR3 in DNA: TGTGCCAGCAAAAAGCAGGACACCAATTTCTATGGCTACACCTTC.

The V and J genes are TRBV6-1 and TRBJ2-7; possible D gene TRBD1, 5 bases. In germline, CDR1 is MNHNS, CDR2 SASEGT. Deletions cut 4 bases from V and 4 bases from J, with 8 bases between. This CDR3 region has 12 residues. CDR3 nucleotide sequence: TGTGCCAGCAGTGCAAACAGGTACGAGCAGTACTTC. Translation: CASSANRYEQYF.

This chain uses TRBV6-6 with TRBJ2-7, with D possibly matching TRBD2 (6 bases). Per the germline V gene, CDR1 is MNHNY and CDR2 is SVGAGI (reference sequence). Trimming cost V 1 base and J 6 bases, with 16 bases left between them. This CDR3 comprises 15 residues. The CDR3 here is CASSYFASERGEQYF. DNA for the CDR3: TGTGCCAGCAGTTACTTCGCTAGCGAGAGGGGCGAGCAGTACTTC.

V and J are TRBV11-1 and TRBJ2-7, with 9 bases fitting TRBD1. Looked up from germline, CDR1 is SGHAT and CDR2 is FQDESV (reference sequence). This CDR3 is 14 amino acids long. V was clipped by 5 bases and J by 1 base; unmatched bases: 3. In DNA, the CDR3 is TGTGCCAGCAGCCAAGGACAGGGGTCCTACGAGCAGTACTTC. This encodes CASSQGQGSYEQYF. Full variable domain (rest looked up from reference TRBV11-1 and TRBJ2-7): EAEVAQSPRYKITEKSQAVAFWCDPISGHATLYWYRQILGQGPELLVQFQDESVVDDSQLPKDRFSAERLKGVDSTLKIQPAELGDSAMYLCASSQGQGSYEQYFGPGTRLTVT.

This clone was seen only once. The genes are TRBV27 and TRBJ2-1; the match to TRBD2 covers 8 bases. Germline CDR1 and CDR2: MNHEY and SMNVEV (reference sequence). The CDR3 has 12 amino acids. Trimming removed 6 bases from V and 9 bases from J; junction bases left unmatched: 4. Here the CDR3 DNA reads TGTGCCAGCAGACCGGCGGGGGGTGAGCAGTTCTTC. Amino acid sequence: CASRPAGGEQFF.